This TCR beta chain was retrieved from a study of T cell repertoires in cytomegalovirus infection. Study in general: CMV epitopes that were recently identified and HLA-C-restricted were used alongside well-studied HLA-B-restricted ones. Indications came from public TCR beta signatures; they pointed to CMV infection and to a matching HLA type.

CDR1 and CDR2 (germline): MGHRA, YSYEKL. The length of the CDR3 is 14 residues. V lost 0 bases and J 4 bases, leaving 9 bases between the germline ends. The study, taken as a whole, reports: Dominant in the ex vivo response were TCR beta clonotypes restricted by HLA-C and specific for CMV. Totalled public TCR beta family frequency picked out people who carried CMV plus the relevant HLA.

TCRdb passed the reads through MiXCR, listing each CDR3 protein once. The sample has around 360,000 distinct CDR3 sequences, about 34% seen once. There are a few counts of this clonotype. Antigen: not known. The clonotype originates from a human donor in good health (CMV status not recorded). Some clones in this sample may be carry-over from other donors' samples. The V gene is TRBV4-1, the J gene TRBJ1-1; D remains ambiguous. Source: cultured PBMCs, taken from culture after CMV antigen stimulation. For the CDR3, the DNA is TGCGCCAGCAGCCAAGATACCAGAGGCACTGAAGCTTTCTTT. Translating gives CASSQDTRGTEAFF.